Given below is one T cell receptor (beta chain) in context. Using immunoSEQ multiplex PCR, the repertoire was profiled, and TCRdb retains in-frame clones only, with some absent. This sample has around 190,000 clones, with approximately 90% found just once. The sample is drawn from a study of control samples from healthy donors and cancer patients. Trimming took off 1 base at V and 1 base at J, with 10 bases between the two ends. The germline V gene encodes CDR1 SGHTA and CDR2 FQGTGA. This CDR3 is built from 16 residues. This receptor was obtained from a man aged 25-45 years in good health. The chain carries TRBV7-3 and TRBJ2-2; possibly TRBD2 for D (6 bases). Sequences were obtained from blood. The CDR3 sequence is CASSLRSRGNTGELFF. The CDR3 nucleotides are TGTGCCAGCAGCTTAAGATCGCGGGGGAACACCGGGGAGCTGTTTTTT. The full variable domain, in which reference TRBV7-3 and TRBJ2-2 provide the parts outside the CDR3, is GAGVSQTPSNKVTEKGKYVELRCDPISGHTALYWYRQSLGQGPEFLIYFQGTGAADDSGLPNDRFFAVRPEGSVSTLKIQRTERGDSAVYLCASSLRSRGNTGELFFGEGSRLTVL.